These T cell receptor beta chains were read from a single sample in a study of CD8+ T cells in alopecia areata. Data came from immunoSEQ multiplex PCR; TCRdb stores just in-frame clones and leaves some out. This sample carries about 120,000 clones, 58% of them seen once, and the ten largest clones take roughly 30%. The input for sequencing was CD8+ T cells sorted from blood, taken at week 4, from a patient treated with tofacitinib. These receptors came from a human donor with alopecia areata. CDR3s include the opening cysteine and the closing phenylalanine or tryptophan. The D gene is left open where the match is weak. Size tells how often a clone was seen (once, few, many) or the class of an expanded clone, and some rows leave it out.

>TRBV6-5|TRBD1|TRBJ2-5|.
TGTGCCAGCAGTCCCGACAGGGGAGAGACCCAGTACTTC
CASSPDRGETQYF
>TRBV27|.|TRBJ2-1|.
TGTGCCAGCAGCCCGGGACACCGGTCGCAGTTCTTC
CASSPGHRSQFF
>TRBV23-1|TRBD1|TRBJ2-7|.
TGCGCCAGCAGTCAATCTGCACGGCTGCCCGGGACAGGGTCCTACGAGCAGTACTTC
CASSQSARLPGTGSYEQYF
>TRBV19|TRBD1|TRBJ2-7|.
TGTGCCAGTACCCCATCCGGGACAGGGGCACGATACGAGCAGTACTTC
CASTPSGTGARYEQYF
>TRBV28|.|TRBJ2-7|.
TGTGCCAGCAGTTGGGCCCCAAGCCCCCGGGCCCGGAGCTACGAGCAGTACTTC
CASSWAPSPRARSYEQYF
>TRBV9|.|TRBJ2-1|.
TGTGCCAGCAGCGTAGTTGAGACGACCTACAATGAGCAGTTCTTC
CASSVVETTYNEQFF
>TRBV29-1|TRBD2|TRBJ2-7|.
TGCAGCGTTGAAGACGGGGGGGAGCAGTACTTC
CSVEDGGEQYF
>TRBV7-9|TRBD2|TRBJ2-1|few
TGTGCCAGCGATAGCGGGGGAGATGAGCAGTTCTTC
CASDSGGDEQFF
>TRBV12-5|.|TRBJ2-7|.
TGTGCTAGTGGTGACCCCGGGGAGCCCCTCGAGCAGTACTTC
CASGDPGEPLEQYF
>TRBV4-1|.|TRBJ2-3|.
TGCGCCAGCAGCCAAGAGGGGGGGCGCACAGATACGCAGTATTTT
CASSQEGGRTDTQYF
>TRBV4-1|.|TRBJ1-4|.
TGCGCCAGCAGCCAGAGACAGGTCGATGAAAAACTGTTTTTT
CASSQRQVDEKLFF
>TRBV13|TRBD2|TRBJ2-3|few
TGTGCCAGCAAAGAACTAGCGGGGAGCACAGATACGCAGTATTTT
CASKELAGSTDTQYF
>TRBV7-2|TRBD2|TRBJ2-3|few
TGTGCCAGCAGCTTCCCTAGCGGGGGGGCATTAGATACGCAGTATTTT
CASSFPSGGALDTQYF
>TRBV6-5|.|TRBJ2-1|.
TGTGCCAGCAGTTACTGGGAGTCAAGTGAGCAATTCTTC
CASSYWESSEQFF
>TRBV29-1|.|TRBJ2-7|.
TGCAGCGCACTGACAACCCGATCCTACGAGCAGTACTTC
CSALTTRSYEQYF
>TRBV29-1|TRBD1|TRBJ2-3|.
TGCAGCGTTGAACCTCGAGATAGGGGGCGGGATACGCAGTATTTT
CSVEPRDRGRDTQYF
>TRBV30|TRBD1|TRBJ1-2|.
TGTGCCTGGAGTGCCGGGACAGGGGAAGGCTACACCTTC
CAWSAGTGEGYTF
>TRBV30|.|TRBJ1-2|.
TGTGCCTGGAGTGAGACAGAGACCTATGGCTACACCTTC
CAWSETETYGYTF
>TRBV30|.|TRBJ2-7|.
TGTGCCTGGTGGGACGGAGGGGTGGAGCAGTACTTC
CAWWDGGVEQYF
>TRBV29-1|TRBD1|TRBJ2-2|.
TGCAGCGCCCGGAGTGGGGACAGGGGAGACACCGGGGAGCTGTTTTTT
CSARSGDRGDTGELFF
>TRBV29-1|.|TRBJ2-7|.
TGCAGCGTTGAAATTCGGGACGAAGGTTACGAGCAGTACTTC
CSVEIRDEGYEQYF
>TRBV30|TRBD1|TRBJ2-7|.
TGTGCCTTCTTGACAGGGGGGTACGAGCAGTACTTC
CAFLTGGYEQYF
>TRBV7-9|.|TRBJ2-5|.
TGTGCCAGCAGCCCCGAGGGCATCGAGCGGGAGACCCAGTACTTC
CASSPEGIERETQYF
>TRBV7-6|.|TRBJ2-7|.
TGTGCCAGCAGCTTAGAATCCCAGGGTGGGGACGAGCAGTACTTC
CASSLESQGGDEQYF
>TRBV10-3|.|TRBJ1-2|.
TGTGCCATCAGGTTTTCTGGCGCCTTC
CAIRFSGAF
>TRBV30|TRBD1|TRBJ1-1|.
TGTGCCTGGAGTGTAGGGACAGGGGGCGAGGAAGCTTTCTTT
CAWSVGTGGEEAFF
>TRBV27|.|TRBJ1-1|.
TGTGCCAGCAGTTTATCGTTTCCCCCGAACACTGAAGCTTTCTTT
CASSLSFPPNTEAFF
>TRBV28|.|TRBJ2-5|few
TGTGCCAGCAGTTCCCGAGATTCGTGGGAGACCCAGTACTTC
CASSSRDSWETQYF
>TRBV29-1|.|TRBJ2-1|.
TGCAGCGGGGCTAGCAATGAGCAGTTCTTC
CSGASNEQFF
>TRBV27|.|TRBJ1-1|once
TGTGCCAGCAGTTTAGCAGGGAATACTGAAGCTTTCTTT
CASSLAGNTEAFF
>TRBV2|.|TRBJ1-2|.
TGTGCCAGCATAGGGGATGTGCCTGGCTACACCTTC
CASIGDVPGYTF
>TRBV7-9|TRBD1|TRBJ1-2|.
TGTGCCAGCAGCTTCATCTCTACCCTCGACAGGGGTGGTTATGGCTACACCTTC
CASSFISTLDRGGYGYTF
>TRBV29-1|.|TRBJ1-2|few
TGCAGCGTTGTAGCAGGGAACTATGGCTACACCTTC
CSVVAGNYGYTF